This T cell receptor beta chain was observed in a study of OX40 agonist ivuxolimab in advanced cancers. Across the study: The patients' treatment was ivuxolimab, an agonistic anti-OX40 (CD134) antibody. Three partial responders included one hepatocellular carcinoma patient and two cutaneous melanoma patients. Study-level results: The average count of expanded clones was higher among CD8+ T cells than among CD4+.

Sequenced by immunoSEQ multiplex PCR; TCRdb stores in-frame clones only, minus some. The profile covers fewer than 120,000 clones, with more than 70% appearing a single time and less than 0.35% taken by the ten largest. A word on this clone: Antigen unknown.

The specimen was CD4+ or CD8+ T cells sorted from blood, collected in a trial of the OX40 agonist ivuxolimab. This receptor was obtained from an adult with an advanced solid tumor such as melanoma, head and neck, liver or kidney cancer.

The CDR3 loop is CASRDSENTEAFF. The CDR3 DNA reads as TGTGCCAGCAGGGACAGTGAGAACACTGAAGCTTTCTTT. The V and J genes are TRBV25-1 and TRBJ1-1; perhaps TRBD1 as D (6 bases). V lost 6 bases to trimming and J lost 1 base, with 9 bases between them. CDR3 length equals 13 residues. CDR1 is MGHDK, CDR2 SYGVNS, per germline.